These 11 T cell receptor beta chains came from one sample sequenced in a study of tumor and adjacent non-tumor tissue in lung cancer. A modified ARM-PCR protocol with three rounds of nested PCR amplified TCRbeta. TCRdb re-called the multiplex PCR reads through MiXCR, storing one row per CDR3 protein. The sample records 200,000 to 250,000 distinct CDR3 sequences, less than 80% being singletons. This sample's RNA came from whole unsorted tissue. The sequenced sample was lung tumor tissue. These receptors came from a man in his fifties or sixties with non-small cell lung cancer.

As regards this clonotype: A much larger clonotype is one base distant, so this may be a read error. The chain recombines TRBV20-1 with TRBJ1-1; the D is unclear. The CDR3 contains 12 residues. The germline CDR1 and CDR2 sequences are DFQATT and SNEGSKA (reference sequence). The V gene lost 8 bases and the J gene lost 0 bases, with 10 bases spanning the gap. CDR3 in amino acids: CSSTYLNTEAFF. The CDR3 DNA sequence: TGCAGTTCTACATACTTGAACACTGAAGCTTTCTTT.

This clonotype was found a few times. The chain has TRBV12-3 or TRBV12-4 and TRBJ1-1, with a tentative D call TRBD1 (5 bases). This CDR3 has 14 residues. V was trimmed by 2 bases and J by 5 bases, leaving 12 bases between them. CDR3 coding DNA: TGTGCCAGCAGTTTACGAGGGGAATCAACTGAAGCTTTCTTT. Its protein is CASSLRGESTEAFF.

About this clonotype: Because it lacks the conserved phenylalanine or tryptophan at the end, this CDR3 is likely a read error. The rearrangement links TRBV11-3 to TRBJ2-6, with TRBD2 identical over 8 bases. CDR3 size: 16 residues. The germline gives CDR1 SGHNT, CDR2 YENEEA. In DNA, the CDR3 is TGTGCCGGCAGCTCTAGCGGGCTATCTGGGGTCAACGTCCTGACTTCC. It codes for CAGSSSGLSGVNVLTS.

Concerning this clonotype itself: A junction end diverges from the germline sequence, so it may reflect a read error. The CDR3 DNA reads TGCACCAGCAGCCAGAGGAGGGGGGACATTCAGTACTTC. Translating it yields CTSSQRRGDIQYF. This chain joins TRBV11-1 and TRBJ2-4; the D call may be TRBD1 or TRBD2 (6 bases each). Germline CDR1 and CDR2: SGHAT and FQDESV (reference sequence). The CDR3 length is 13 residues.

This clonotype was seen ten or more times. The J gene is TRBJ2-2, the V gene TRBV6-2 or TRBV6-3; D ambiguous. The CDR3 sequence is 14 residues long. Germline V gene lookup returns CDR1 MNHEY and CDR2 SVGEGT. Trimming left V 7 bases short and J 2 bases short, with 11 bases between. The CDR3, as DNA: TGTGCCAGCATGGGTCATCGAAACACCGGGGAGCTGTTTTTT. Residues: CASMGHRNTGELFF.

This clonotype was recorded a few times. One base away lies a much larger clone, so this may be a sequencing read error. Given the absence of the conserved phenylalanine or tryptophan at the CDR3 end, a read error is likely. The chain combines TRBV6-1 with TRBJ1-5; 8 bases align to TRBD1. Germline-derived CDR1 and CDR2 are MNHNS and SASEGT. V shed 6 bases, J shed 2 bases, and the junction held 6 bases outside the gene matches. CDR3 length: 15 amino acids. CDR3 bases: TGTGCCAGCAGCCGGATGGGACAGGGCAATCAGCCCCAGCATCTT. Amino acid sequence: CASSRMGQGNQPQHL.

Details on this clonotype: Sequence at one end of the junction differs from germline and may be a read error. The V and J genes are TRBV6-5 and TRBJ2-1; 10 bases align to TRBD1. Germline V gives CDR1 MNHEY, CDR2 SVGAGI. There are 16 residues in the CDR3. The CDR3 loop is CTSRTPGTGAGDEQFF. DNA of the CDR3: TGTACCAGCAGGACCCCCGGGACAGGGGCGGGCGATGAGCAGTTCTTC.

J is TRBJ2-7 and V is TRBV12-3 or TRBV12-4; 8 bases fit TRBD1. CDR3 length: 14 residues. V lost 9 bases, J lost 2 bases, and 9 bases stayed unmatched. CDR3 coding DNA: TGTGCCAGATGTCGGACAGGGATTACCTACGAGCAGTACTTC. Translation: CARCRTGITYEQYF.

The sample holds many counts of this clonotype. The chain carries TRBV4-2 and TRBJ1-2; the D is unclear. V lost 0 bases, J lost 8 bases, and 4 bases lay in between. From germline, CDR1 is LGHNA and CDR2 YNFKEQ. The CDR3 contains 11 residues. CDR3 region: CASSQDKGYTF. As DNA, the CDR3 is TGTGCCAGCAGCCAAGATAAAGGCTACACCTTC.

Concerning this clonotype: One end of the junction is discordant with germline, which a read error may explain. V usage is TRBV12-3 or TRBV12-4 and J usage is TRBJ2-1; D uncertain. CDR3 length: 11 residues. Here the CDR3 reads CAGSRYAEQFF. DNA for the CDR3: TGTGCCGGCAGTCGGTATGCTGAGCAGTTCTTC.

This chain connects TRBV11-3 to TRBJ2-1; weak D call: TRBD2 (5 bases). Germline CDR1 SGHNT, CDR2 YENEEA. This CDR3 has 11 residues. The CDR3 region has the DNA TGTTCTAGCAGCTTCAGTGCGGAGCAGTTCTTC. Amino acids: CSSSFSAEQFF.